This T cell receptor (beta chain) was retrieved from a study of Ad26.COV2.S vaccination and SARS-CoV-2 variants (TCRdb year 2021). Broadly, across the study: Donors in the vaccine arm were drawn from COV1001, a phase I-IIa trial of Ad26.COV2.S in healthy adults that was multicentre, randomized, double-blind and placebo-controlled. Ad26.COV2.S was administered intramuscularly at 5 x 10^10 or 1 x 10^11 viral particles, either as a single shot or as two shots given 56 days apart. TCRbeta repertoire sequencing was used to assess the specificity and breadth of SARS-CoV-2-reactive T cell receptors after Ad26.COV2.S vaccination. A total of about 30 samples were included in the TCR-sequenced set, comprising around 19 Ad26.COV2.S vaccine recipients, 5 placebo recipients and 8 SARS-CoV-2 convalescent individuals. Participants in the trial were split at random into five groups of five each, receiving low-dose or high-dose Ad26.COV2.S once or twice, or else placebo on both occasions. Throughout the experiments and outcome assessment, investigators stayed blinded to trial group allocation.

Read against the paper, the sample's treatment or condition label means: 15 to 20 received Ad26.COV2.S at low or high dose, single or two shots; about 5 received placebo; per-sample allocation not given. Repertoires of vaccine and placebo recipients were sequenced from samples collected on day 63 after the first injection. Between 29 July and 7 August 2020, Cohort 1b enrolled around 25 adults aged 18-55 years at one site in Boston, USA. Ad26.COV2.S was a replication-incompetent adenovirus type 26 vector expressing a prefusion-stabilized SARS-CoV-2 spike protein from the original Wuhan strain. Overall study outcomes, separate from this receptor: Ad26.COV2.S recipients had higher spike-specific TCR breadth than placebo recipients (P = 0.0014). After vaccination, substantial breadth of spike-specific CD8+ and CD4+ T cell responses was reported. The study lacked the statistical power to compare responses across vaccine doses or regimens. The authors noted that the TCR breadth and depth analyses may have underestimated total T cell responses. Non-spike TCR breadth was comparable between vaccine and placebo recipients, consistent with the vaccine containing only spike.

Measured from the cysteine to the phenylalanine, the CDR3 is 14 residues long. CDR3 DNA only is kept here, 42 bases in frame from base 1. The germline ends are 15 bases apart after V is trimmed by 4 bases and J by 5 bases. The CDR1 and CDR2 encoded by the germline V gene (reference sequence) are SEHNR and FQNEAQ. The immunoSEQ Assay was the method used to sequence TCRbeta CDR3 regions. After extraction, genomic DNA underwent amplification by bias-controlled multiplex PCR, followed by high-throughput sequencing. The study's processing was this. To quantify the absolute abundance of every unique TCRbeta CDR3 region, sequences were collapsed and filtered. Usable DNA was measured by amplifying reference genes present in all nucleated cells, and TCRbeta template counts were normalized to that usable DNA to estimate T cell fraction. Repertoire TCRs were annotated as SARS-CoV-2-specific by exact matching of V gene, CDR3 amino acid sequence and J gene to a known reactive TCR set. The reference SARS-CoV-2 TCR set was derived from MIRA and filtered for enrichment in COVID-19-positive ImmuneCODE repertoires, a step that removed public or cross-reactive TCRs. Using the MIRA antigens, annotated TCRs were further analysed by specific ORF or by position within an ORF. Breadth was defined as annotated unique rearrangements over total unique productive rearrangements; depth was the summed frequency of those rearrangements. Two-sided Wilcoxon rank-sum tests were applied when comparing TCR breadth between groups. TCRdb took over this immuneACCESS table, retaining in-frame rearrangements with V and J assigned. Such tables are incomplete; in checked studies, under half of the missing clones stem from an unresolved V gene, and the remainder is unexplained. Clone size and the V and J calls come from that table; the DNA yielded D and trimming. The sample table contains some 290,000 clones; only one count was recorded for approximately 80% of them. The ten largest clonotypes hold approximately 2% of the sample.

This clone was picked up one time. No cognate antigen has been identified for it. No clone much larger than this one lies a single base away; base qualities are absent. The V and J genes are TRBV7-9 and TRBJ2-7; TRBD2 is a weak D gene call, 7 bases matching. This receptor was identified in a person between 18 and 59 years old who received the Ad26.COV2.S COVID-19 vaccine or a placebo. Here the sequenced sample was peripheral blood, taken in a trial of Ad26.COV2.S vaccine versus placebo. The DNA sequence reads TGTGCCAGCAGCTCATCCGGGGGGCCGAACGAGCAGTACTTC. Its translation is CASSSSGGPNEQYF.